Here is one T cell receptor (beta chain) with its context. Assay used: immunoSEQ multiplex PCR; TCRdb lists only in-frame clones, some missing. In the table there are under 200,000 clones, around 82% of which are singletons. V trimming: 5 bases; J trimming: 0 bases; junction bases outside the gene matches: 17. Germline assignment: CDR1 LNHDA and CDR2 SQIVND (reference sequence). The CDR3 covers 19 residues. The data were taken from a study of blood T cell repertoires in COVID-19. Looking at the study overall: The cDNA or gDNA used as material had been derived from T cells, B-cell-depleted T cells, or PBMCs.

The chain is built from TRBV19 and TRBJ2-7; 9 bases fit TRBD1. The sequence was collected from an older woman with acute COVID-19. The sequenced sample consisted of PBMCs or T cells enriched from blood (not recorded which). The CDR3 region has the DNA TGTGCCAGTAGTGAGGGCCACTGGTCCCGGGACAGGGTCTCCTACGAGCAGTACTTC. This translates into CASSEGHWSRDRVSYEQYF. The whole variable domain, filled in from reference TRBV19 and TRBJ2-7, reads DGGITQSPKYLFRKEGQNVTLSCEQNLNHDAMYWYRQDPGQGLRLIYYSQIVNDFQKGDIAEGYSVSREKKESFPLTVTSAQKNPTAFYLCASSEGHWSRDRVSYEQYFGPGTRLTVT.